The rows below give T cell receptor beta chains drawn from one sample of a study of T cells in Graves' hyperthyroidism and ophthalmopathy. MiXCR, run by TCRdb on the multiplex PCR reads, gives a single entry per CDR3 protein. The table has 750,000 to 900,000 distinct CDR3 sequences, 38% seen once. Source material: blood. These receptors were collected from a man between 18 and 35 years old with Graves' hyperthyroidism. CDR3s include the opening cysteine and the closing phenylalanine or tryptophan. The D gene is left open where the match is weak. The size entry is marked missing in some rows and otherwise reads once, few, many or a size class.

v_call	clone_size	j_call	d_call	cdr3_nt	cdr3_aa
TRBV5-1	few	TRBJ1-1	NA	TGCGCCAGCAGCTTGACAGGGAGCGCCGAAGCTTTCTTT	CASSLTGSAEAFF
TRBV25-1	many	TRBJ1-3	NA	TGTGCCAGCAGTGAAGGCTTAGGAGGGTCCATATATTTT	CASSEGLGGSIYF
TRBV10-3	many	TRBJ1-5	TRBD1	TGTGCCATCGGGACAGGGCTTGGTCAGCCCCAGCATTTT	CAIGTGLGQPQHF
TRBV19	NA	TRBJ1-5	TRBD1	TGTGCCAGTAGTATGGGGGGACAGAGCAATCAGCCCCAGCATTTT	CASSMGGQSNQPQHF
TRBV15	NA	TRBJ1-4	NA	TGTGCCACCAGCGGGTGGACAGCGAATGAAAAACTGTTTTTT	CATSGWTANEKLFF
TRBV5-1	many	TRBJ1-6	NA	TGCGCCAGTGCCACGGGGGGCCTGGACTCACCCCTCCACTTT	CASATGGLDSPLHF
TRBV15	NA	TRBJ2-7	NA	TGTGCCACCAGCAGAGATCTGGCGGGATCAAGCGAGCAGTACTTC	CATSRDLAGSSEQYF
TRBV12-3/TRBV12-4	many	TRBJ1-6	NA	TGTGCCAGCAGTTTAGCCGTCTATTCACCCCTCCACTTT	CASSLAVYSPLHF
TRBV15	many	TRBJ2-7	NA	TGTGCCACCAGCAGAGAAGTCCTGCGTAGCGAGCAGTACTTC	CATSREVLRSEQYF
TRBV9	many	TRBJ1-6	NA	TGTGCCAGCAGCGGACGGAATTCACCCCTCCACTTT	CASSGRNSPLHF
TRBV15	once	TRBJ1-2	NA	TGTGCCACCAGCACCCTCTCAGGATTAGCTAACTATGGCTACACCTTC	CATSTLSGLANYGYTF
TRBV5-6	NA	TRBJ1-1	NA	TGTGCCAGCAGCTTCGAGGGAAGACAGGCATCCTCTGGTTTCTTT	CASSFEGRQASSGFF
TRBV6-5	NA	TRBJ1-5	TRBD1	TGTGCCAGCAGTCCTACAGGGGTGGGACAGCCCCAGCATTTT	CASSPTGVGQPQHF
TRBV11-2	NA	TRBJ2-2	NA	TGTGCCAGCAGCCGGGACGACACCGGGGAGCTGTTTTTT	CASSRDDTGELFF
TRBV12-3/TRBV12-4	few	TRBJ2-7	TRBD2	TGTGCCAGCAGCCCGGGGGGACGCTACGAGCAGTACTTC	CASSPGGRYEQYF
TRBV2	NA	TRBJ2-7	NA	TGTGCCAGCAGGGGGCCGACCCGGCAGTACTTC	CASRGPTRQYF
TRBV9	NA	TRBJ2-2	NA	TGTGCCAGCAGCGGGTCAGGGATAGCCGGGGAGCTGTTTTTT	CASSGSGIAGELFF
TRBV7-8	NA	TRBJ1-6	NA	TGTGCCAGCAGCTTTAGTATGAATTCACCCCTCCACTTT	CASSFSMNSPLHF
TRBV29-1	NA	TRBJ1-2	TRBD1	TGCAGCGTTGAAACGGGGACAGGGAAGTTGGGTGGCTACACCTTC	CSVETGTGKLGGYTF
TRBV28	NA	TRBJ2-6	NA	TGTGCCAGCAGTTTTGCGGGATCTGGGGCCAACGTCCTGACTTTC	CASSFAGSGANVLTF
TRBV12-3/TRBV12-4	few	TRBJ1-5	NA	TGTGCCAGCAGTTTTTATCTCGCTAGCAATCAGCCCCAGCATTTT	CASSFYLASNQPQHF
TRBV9	many	TRBJ2-7	NA	TGTGCCAGCAGTGTAGGGGGGGGGGCCTACGAGCAGTACTTC	CASSVGGGAYEQYF
TRBV15	NA	TRBJ1-5	TRBD1	TGTGCCACCAGCAGAGGGGACAGGGGGCGAGGTCAGCCCCAGCATTTT	CATSRGDRGRGQPQHF
TRBV4-1	NA	TRBJ1-4	NA	TGCGCCAGCAGCCTGCGCCACAATCTCCCTAATGAAAAACTGTTTTTT	CASSLRHNLPNEKLFF
TRBV6-7	NA	TRBJ2-5	TRBD1	TGTGCCAGCAGTTACTTCGACAGGGGCAATCAAGAGACCCAGTACTTC	CASSYFDRGNQETQYF
TRBV15	NA	TRBJ2-2	NA	TGTGCCACCAGCAGAGATCTAGCTCTCGGCACCGGGGAGCTGTTTTTT	CATSRDLALGTGELFF
TRBV7-2	once	TRBJ2-7	NA	TGTGCCAGCACAAGCACTCTCGGGTGCGAGCAGTACTTC	CASTSTLGCEQYF
TRBV7-9	NA	TRBJ1-1	NA	TGTGCCAGCAGCCTCAACCTGGGATTGAACACTGAAGCTTTCTTT	CASSLNLGLNTEAFF
TRBV7-3	many	TRBJ2-5	TRBD1	TGTGCCAGCAGCCTAGGGACAGGGGACGGAGAGACCCAGTACTTC	CASSLGTGDGETQYF
TRBV10-2	many	TRBJ1-4	NA	TGCGCCAGCAGCCATACCGGGAATGAAAAACTGTTTTTT	CASSHTGNEKLFF
TRBV7-2	NA	TRBJ2-2	NA	TGTGCCAGCAGCCAGGTGTTGGGTTGGGAGCTGTTTTTT	CASSQVLGWELFF
TRBV7-2	few	TRBJ2-7	TRBD2	TGTGCCAGCAGCCCGGGACTAGCGGGAGGAAACTACGAGCAGTACTTC	CASSPGLAGGNYEQYF
TRBV2	NA	TRBJ2-5	TRBD1	TGTGCCAGCAGCGAAGTACAGGGGGCCCTTCAAGAGACCCAGTACTTC	CASSEVQGALQETQYF
TRBV7-9	NA	TRBJ2-7	NA	TGTGCCAGCTCACCAACCTGGGGGCAGTACTTC	CASSPTWGQYF
TRBV11-3	NA	TRBJ1-1	NA	TGTGCCAGCGACGACTATGACACTGAAGCTTTCTTT	CASDDYDTEAFF
TRBV9	NA	TRBJ1-1	NA	TGTGCCAGCAGCCCCCCGGTCAGAGCGAACACTGAAGCTTTCTTT	CASSPPVRANTEAFF
TRBV14	NA	TRBJ2-7	NA	TGTGCCAGCAGCCATTTTGAGACGGACGAGCAGTACTTC	CASSHFETDEQYF
TRBV10-3	many	TRBJ2-5	NA	TGTGCCATCAGTGAGTCGACTCGGGTGGGGAGCCAGTACTTC	CAISESTRVGSQYF
TRBV6-1	many	TRBJ1-4	NA	TGTGCCACAAAACGGGAGGGTGTGAATGAAAAACTGTTTTTT	CATKREGVNEKLFF
TRBV9	many	TRBJ2-2	NA	TGTGCCAGCAGCGTAGAGGACGGGGAGCTGTTTTTT	CASSVEDGELFF
TRBV7-3	NA	TRBJ2-2	TRBD2	TGTGCCAGCAGCCCGCGGGGGGTGGCGAACACCGGGGAGCTGTTTTTT	CASSPRGVANTGELFF
TRBV19	NA	TRBJ2-6	NA	TGTGCCAGTAGTATGGGAACAGGGCACGGCGGGGCCAACGTCCTGACTTTC	CASSMGTGHGGANVLTF
TRBV25-1	NA	TRBJ1-1	TRBD1	TGTGCCAGCATAGGGGCAGGGGGCTATAACACTAAAGCTTTCTTT	CASIGAGGYNTKAFF
TRBV29-1	many	TRBJ2-7	NA	TGCAGCGTTGAGGTGGACCTTTTTCAGCAGTACTTC	CSVEVDLFQQYF
TRBV19	NA	TRBJ1-5	TRBD1	TGTGCCAGTAGTATTCGGGGACAGTTATTCCTCCAGCCCCGGCATTTT	CASSIRGQLFLQPRHF
TRBV7-9	NA	TRBJ1-4	TRBD1	TGTGCCAGCAGCTCGGGACAGGGCATTGAAAAACTGTTTTTT	CASSSGQGIEKLFF
TRBV10-3	NA	TRBJ1-2	NA	TGTGCCACAACGCAGGGGAACGGCTACACCTTC	CATTQGNGYTF
TRBV19	NA	TRBJ1-4	NA	TGTGCCAGTAGTATTAAAACAAATCGGAATGAAAAACTGTTTTTT	CASSIKTNRNEKLFF